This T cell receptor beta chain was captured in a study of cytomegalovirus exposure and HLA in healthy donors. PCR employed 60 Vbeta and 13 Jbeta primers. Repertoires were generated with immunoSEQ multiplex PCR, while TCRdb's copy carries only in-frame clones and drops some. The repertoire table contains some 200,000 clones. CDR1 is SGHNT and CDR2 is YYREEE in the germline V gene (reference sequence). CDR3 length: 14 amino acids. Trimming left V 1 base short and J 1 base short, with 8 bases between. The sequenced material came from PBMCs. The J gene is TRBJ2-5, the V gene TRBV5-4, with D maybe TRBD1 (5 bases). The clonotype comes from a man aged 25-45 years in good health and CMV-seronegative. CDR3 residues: CASSLSTGQETQYF. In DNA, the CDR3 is TGTGCCAGCAGCTTGTCTACAGGCCAAGAGACCCAGTACTTC.